This passage covers 25 T cell receptor beta chains from one sample sequenced in a study of cytomegalovirus exposure and HLA in healthy donors. In the PCR, 60 Vbeta and 13 Jbeta primers were used. The protocol was immunoSEQ multiplex PCR, while the TCRdb copy is restricted to in-frame clones and leaves out a portion. The table lists some 200,000 clones, roughly three quarters of them singletons. Sequenced sample: PBMCs. The receptors originated from a woman aged 45-65 years in good health and CMV-seronegative.

This clone was found a few times. The chain couples TRBV2 to TRBJ1-1; no clear D gene. The CDR3 has 13 residues. Germline CDR1 SNHLY, CDR2 FYNNEI. The V and J ends lost 6 bases and 1 base respectively, with 9 bases between them. CDR3 nucleotide sequence: TGTGCCAGCAGCCGCCGGGAGAACACTGAAGCTTTCTTT. Protein product: CASSRRENTEAFF.

The rearrangement uses TRBV28 and TRBJ1-2; 11 bases are shared with TRBD1. The CDR3 contains 15 residues. Germline-derived CDR1 and CDR2 are MDHEN and SYDVKM. V lost 4 bases to trimming and J lost 8 bases; unmatched junction nucleotides: 9. The CDR3 loop is CASSSIGTGGPGYTF. Written as DNA, the CDR3 is TGTGCCAGCAGTTCTATCGGGACAGGGGGGCCCGGCTACACCTTC.

The chain links TRBV21-1 to TRBJ2-7; TRBD2 reflects the table's D call only, with no check against the DNA. TRBV21-1 counts as a pseudogene. CDR3 size: 13 residues. The CDR3 DNA reads TGTGCCAGCAGGCTCCCGGGTTGCTACGAGCAGTACTTC. Translating gives CASRLPGCYEQYF.

The chain is built from TRBV15 and TRBJ2-7, with 7 nucleotides matching TRBD2. This CDR3 comprises 16 residues. V lost 7 bases to trimming and J lost 5 bases; unmatched junction nucleotides: 17. Germline values: CDR1 LNHNV, CDR2 YYDKDF (reference sequence). CDR3 sequence: CATTVAGRAFVHEQYF. The CDR3 region has the DNA TGTGCCACCACGGTTGCAGGGAGGGCCTTTGTCCACGAGCAGTACTTC. Full variable domain (remainder filled in from reference TRBV15 and TRBJ2-7): DAMVIQNPRYQVTQFGKPVTLSCSQTLNHNVMYWYQQKSSQAPKLLFHYYDKDFNNEADTPDNFQSRRPNTSFCFLDIRSPGLGDTAMYLCATTVAGRAFVHEQYFGPGTRLTVT.

A note on this clone: Other nucleotide sequences in the sample specify the same CDR3. The chain couples TRBV2 to TRBJ2-1; TRBD2 matches at 7 bases. Per germline, CDR1 SNHLY and CDR2 FYNNEI. The CDR3 loop spans 12 amino acids. V was pared by 4 bases and J by 7 bases, with 1 base of the junction left unmatched. Here the CDR3 DNA reads TGTGCCAGCAGTGGGGGAGGGAATGAGCAGTTCTTC. It codes for CASSGGGNEQFF.

The chain employs TRBV5-1 and TRBJ1-2; D might be TRBD1 (5 bases). Germline V gives CDR1 SGHRS, CDR2 YFSETQ. V lost 3 bases and J 4 bases, leaving 13 bases between the germline ends. The CDR3 is made up of 14 amino acids. CDR3 nucleotides: TGCGCCAGCAGCTCCTCGGGGGTTAGCTATGGCTACACCTTC. Translation gives CASSSSGVSYGYTF.

This sequence joins TRBV5-1 and TRBJ2-3; maybe TRBD1 (5 bases). The CDR3 sequence is 16 residues long. CDR1 is SGHRS and CDR2 is YFSETQ in the germline V gene. Trimming stripped 4 bases from V and 0 bases from J, with 15 bases between. The CDR3, as DNA: TGCGCCAGCAGCCCATGGACAACTGCTAGCACAGATACGCAGTATTTT. Protein product: CASSPWTTASTDTQYF.

The chain's CDR3 is CASRPGQGDNEQFF. CDR3 nucleotides: TGTGCCAGCAGGCCGGGACAGGGGGACAATGAGCAGTTCTTC. The V call is TRBV2, the J call TRBJ2-1; 11 bases match TRBD1. This CDR3 has 14 amino acids. Looked up from germline, CDR1 is SNHLY and CDR2 is FYNNEI. Trimming at V came to 6 bases and at J to 5 bases, leaving 3 bases not matched to a gene.

Comment on this clone: The missing conserved phenylalanine or tryptophan at the end of this CDR3 makes a read error likely. The V and J genes are TRBV19 and TRBJ1-5; the D is unclear. The CDR3 has 13 amino acids. The V gene's germline CDR1 is LNHDA and CDR2 SQIVND (reference sequence). Trimming cost V 2 bases and J 5 bases, with 7 bases left between them. In nucleotides, the CDR3 is TGTGCCAGTAGTATACGCCTAGATCAGCCCCAGCATCTT. Translation: CASSIRLDQPQHL.

The J gene is TRBJ2-3, the V gene TRBV7-2, with D unresolved. The V end was cut by 5 bases, the J end by 0 bases, with 12 bases between. The germline CDR1 and CDR2 sequences are SGHTA and FQGNSA. CDR3 size: 15 residues. The CDR3 region has the DNA TGTGCCAGCAGCCGACTTATCGCTAGCACAGATACGCAGTATTTT. Its protein product is CASSRLIASTDTQYF.

The V gene is TRBV19, the J gene TRBJ1-3; no firm D call. Trimming pared 9 bases from V and 0 bases from J, leaving 9 bases between. CDR1 is LNHDA, CDR2 SQIVND, per germline (reference sequence). The CDR3 contains 13 residues. CDR3 protein: CASEIDSGNTIYF. The CDR3 DNA sequence: TGTGCCAGCGAAATAGACTCTGGAAACACCATATATTTT.

The chain employs TRBV28 and TRBJ2-4; 9 bases align to TRBD1. The CDR3 has 16 residues. From germline, CDR1 is MDHEN and CDR2 SYDVKM. Unmatched junction bases numbered 10, after V lost 3 bases and J lost 7 bases. The CDR3 reads CASSLPPRTGVNIQYF. The CDR3 DNA reads as TGTGCCAGCAGTTTGCCCCCACGGACAGGGGTTAACATTCAGTACTTC.

The rearrangement uses TRBV25-1 and TRBJ2-7, with a tentative D call TRBD1 (6 bases). Between the trimmed V and J ends, which lost 8 bases and 2 bases, there was a span of 13 bases. CDR3 length: 13 amino acids. Germline values: CDR1 MGHDK, CDR2 SYGVNS. CDR3 region: CASGWTATYEQYF. CDR3 nucleotide sequence: TGTGCCAGCGGATGGACAGCAACCTACGAGCAGTACTTC.

This clone has just a few counts. The CDR3 loop is CASSFGVTSISYNEQFF. CDR3 bases: TGTGCCAGCAGCTTCGGGGTGACGTCTATCTCCTACAATGAGCAGTTCTTC. The chain joins TRBV11-1 to TRBJ2-1; D perhaps matches TRBD2 (5 bases). The CDR3 totals 17 residues. With 3 bases removed from V and 0 bases from J, the gap between germline ends came to 15 bases. Germline values: CDR1 SGHAT, CDR2 FQDESV (reference sequence).

CDR3 residues: CASSYGTGGRVNEKLFF. The CDR3, as DNA: TGTGCCAGCAGCTATGGGACAGGGGGCCGGGTTAATGAAAAACTGTTTTTT. The chain couples TRBV5-4 to TRBJ1-4; 12 bases map to TRBD1. From germline, CDR1 is SGHNT and CDR2 YYREEE (reference sequence). The CDR3 has 17 residues. The V segment lost 3 bases and the J segment 4 bases; nucleotides outside the gene matches: 7.

The gene calls are TRBV27 and TRBJ2-7; 10 nucleotides align to TRBD1. V shed 2 bases and J 3 bases; nucleotides not matched to a gene: 7. Germline-derived CDR1 and CDR2 are MNHEY and SMNVEV (reference sequence). CDR3 length: 16 amino acids. In nucleotides, the CDR3 is TGTGCCAGCAGTTTAGGTTCCCGGACAGGGGGCTACGAGCAGTACTTC. It encodes CASSLGSRTGGYEQYF.

J is TRBJ2-2 and V is TRBV2, with 10 bases fitting TRBD2. This CDR3 has 16 residues. After removal of 7 bases from V and 1 base from J, the junction contained 6 bases not matched to a gene. Germline CDR1 SNHLY, CDR2 FYNNEI. The CDR3 reads CASIQRGGGNTGELFF. The CDR3 DNA reads as TGTGCCAGCATCCAGCGGGGGGGCGGGAACACCGGGGAGCTGTTTTTT.

This clone is a singleton in its sample. V is TRBV7-2 and J is TRBJ2-3; the D is unclear. Trimming stripped 0 bases from V and 4 bases from J, with 11 bases between. This CDR3 is built from 15 residues. Germline V gene sequence: CDR1 SGHTA, CDR2 FQGNSA. The CDR3 coding sequence is TGTGCCAGCAGCTTAGCGCTCGGTGGTGCAGATACGCAGTATTTT. Protein product: CASSLALGGADTQYF.

The chain has TRBV7-9 and TRBJ1-4; 8 nucleotides match TRBD1. Germline V lookup: CDR1 SEHNR, CDR2 FQNEAQ (reference sequence). The CDR3 totals 14 residues. The junction had 7 bases not matched to a gene; V was cut back by 6 bases and J by 7 bases. The CDR3 sequence is CASRPTGGGEKLFF. As DNA, the CDR3 is TGTGCCAGCAGACCCACAGGGGGGGGTGAAAAACTGTTTTTT. The variable domain in full, with the rest retrieved from reference TRBV7-9 and TRBJ1-4, is DTGVSQNPRHKITKRGQNVTFRCDPISEHNRLYWYRQTLGQGPEFLTYFQNEAQLEKSRLLSDRFSAERPKGSFSTLEIQRTEQGDSAMYLCASRPTGGGEKLFFGSGTQLSVL.

V gene TRBV30 combines with J gene TRBJ2-7; 8 nucleotides agree with TRBD1. Trimming cost V 5 bases and J 0 bases; bases outside gene matches: 12. The V gene's germline CDR1 is GTSNPN and CDR2 SVGIG (reference sequence). The CDR3 is made up of 16 amino acids. The CDR3 region is CAWSPGRTGRSYEQYF. The CDR3 DNA sequence: TGTGCCTGGTCACCAGGACGGACAGGGCGCTCCTACGAGCAGTACTTC.

J is TRBJ2-5 and V is TRBV7-2; possible D gene TRBD2, 6 bases. CDR3 length equals 12 residues. V gave up 6 bases and J gave up 5 bases, with 10 bases separating them. The germline CDR1 and CDR2 sequences are SGHTA and FQGNSA. CDR3 nucleotides: TGTGCCAGCAGACTAGCCCCGGAGACCCAGTACTTC. Protein product: CASRLAPETQYF.

Only a few counts were recorded for this clone. This sequence joins TRBV6-6 and TRBJ2-1; 7 bases are shared with TRBD2. The length of the CDR3 is 12 residues. V was pared by 2 bases and J by 8 bases, with 0 bases of the junction left unmatched. The germline CDR1 and CDR2 sequences are MNHNY and SVGAGI (reference sequence). The CDR3 coding sequence is TGTGCCAGCAGTTACGGGGGGGATGAGCAGTTCTTC. Amino acids: CASSYGGDEQFF.

Notes on this clone: Other DNA sequences from this sample encode an identical CDR3 as well. J is TRBJ2-7 and V is TRBV19; D remains ambiguous. The CDR3 extends over 12 amino acids. The germline gives CDR1 LNHDA, CDR2 SQIVND (reference sequence). The V gene lost 4 bases and the J gene lost 4 bases, with 8 bases spanning the gap. CDR3 residues: CASSRGEYEQYF. Written as DNA, the CDR3 is TGTGCCAGTAGTAGAGGAGAGTACGAGCAGTACTTC.

The CDR3 bases are TGTGCCAGCAGCTTCGGACAGGGGGTCTACGAGCAGTACTTC. Its translation: CASSFGQGVYEQYF. This chain joins TRBV6-5 and TRBJ2-7; 10 bases line up with TRBD1. Germline-derived CDR1 and CDR2 are MNHEY and SVGAGI. V was pared by 6 bases and J by 3 bases, with 5 bases of the junction left unmatched. This CDR3 spans 14 amino acids.

CDR3 residues: CASSDWGTSGGGRETQYF. CDR3 in DNA: TGTGCCAGCAGTGACTGGGGGACTAGCGGGGGGGGAAGGGAGACCCAGTACTTC. The V call is TRBV2, the J call TRBJ2-5; 16 positions agree with TRBD2. In germline, CDR1 is SNHLY, CDR2 FYNNEI. CDR3 length: 18 amino acids. Trimming took 3 bases from V and 5 from J; bases not matched to a gene: 9. Full variable domain (outside the CDR3, taken from reference TRBV2 and TRBJ2-5): EPEVTQTPSHQVTQMGQEVILRCVPISNHLYFYWYRQILGQKVEFLVSFYNNEISEKSEIFDDQFSVERPDGSNFTLKIRSTKLEDSAMYFCASSDWGTSGGGRETQYFGPGTRLLVL.